Listed here is a single T cell receptor beta chain. This clonotype has just a few counts. Its antigen is not yet known. No much larger clonotype is one base removed from it; base qualities were not supplied. The junction shows trimming of 3 bases on V and 8 bases on J, and the gene matches do not reach 6 bases of it. Including the terminal cysteine and phenylalanine, the CDR3 comprises 14 residues. CDR3 DNA is the only sequence kept; it has 42 bases, read in frame from the first base. The data were obtained in a study of T cells in Graves' hyperthyroidism and ophthalmopathy (dated by TCRdb to between 2018 and 2021). Background on the whole study: Peripheral blood was sampled at the time of initial diagnosis, prior to any treatment. The paper describes TCR Vbeta CDR3 sequencing of 135 peripheral blood samples, made up of about 40 ophthalmopathy patients, 70 to 75 hyperthyroidism patients and around 17 progressor patients. The study also compared thyroid tissue and blood T-cell repertoires from five or six Graves' hyperthyroidism patients. The roughly 91 discovery patients were randomly divided into training and test sets at a 7:3 ratio. After sampling, hyperthyroidism patients received methimazole starting at 30 mg daily, and ophthalmopathy patients received high-dose intravenous methylprednisolone. TCR V-J signatures able to tell the groups apart were searched for in a discovery cohort of 95 to 100 patients, of whom fewer than 45 had Graves' ophthalmopathy and about 55 had stable Graves' hyperthyroidism. Whether ophthalmopathy could be predicted prospectively was tested in an independent validation cohort made up of approximately 19 hyperthyroidism patients plus 17 patients who later progressed to ophthalmopathy.

The study at large found these results: In validation, progression to ophthalmopathy was predicted by the model with almost 71% sensitivity and 72.22% specificity, a median of approximately 6.5 months before onset. Most expanded thyroid clonotypes (frequency above 0.001) were also found in blood, which suggests that blood repertoires may mirror thyroid immune responses. In cross-validation, a model built on a 13 V-J signature told ophthalmopathy apart from stable hyperthyroidism with over 85% sensitivity and about 81% specificity, and in testing the same model reached 80%/75%. Sample size was not statistically predetermined, and investigators were not blinded to group allocation.

A patient counted as having stable Graves' hyperthyroidism if no progression to ophthalmopathy occurred over 18 months of follow-up. Hyperthyroidism patients were aged 18 to 65 years and newly diagnosed, with disease duration of less than 2 months. The study excluded patients with uncontrolled infections, other autoimmune diseases, pregnancy or lactation. Diagnoses were established on the basis of clinical symptoms, serum thyroxine and TRAb, thyroid ultrasound, and orbital computed tomography. Ficoll-Paque density gradient centrifugation was used to isolate PBMCs from 8.5 to 10 ml of fresh peripheral blood. Total RNA was extracted with Trizol reagent, and quality was checked on an Agilent 2100 Bioanalyzer. TCR beta CDR3 regions were amplified from RNA transcripts. For the first round of RT-PCR on the TCR CDR3, the HTBI primer set was used together with the Qiagen OneStep RT-PCR kit. Libraries were constructed in a second round of multiplex PCR, after which size selection and purification were carried out. Libraries were sequenced paired-end with 100 bp reads on an Illumina HiSeq2000. Per the original workflow: Raw data were processed with SOAPnuke, discarding reads with adapters, uncalled bases, mean Phred below 15, or no exact constant-primer or identifier match. COPE v1.2.5 was used to merge high-quality paired reads, and clonotypes were defined as unique nucleotide sequences. MiTCR v1.1 was used to align the clonotypes against IMGT TRBV, TRBD and TRBJ reference segments. The analysis was restricted to V-J combinations with a frequency above 0.0001, which together covered roughly 99% of the repertoires. A TCS score was defined as the ratio of F50 (clonal expansion) to E x V (chaos), with BLOSUM62-based TCRdist applied between CDR3 peptides within each V-J. Welch's t-statistics and random forest reduced just over 500 V-J features to roughly 13, which were used in a naive Bayes classifier (R e1071). The public reads were quality trimmed at Q25 with fastp and then assembled into clones with MiXCR by TCRdb, keeping productive beta chains. Rows are unified per CDR3 protein, each entry keeping the most common DNA and genes. Clone size and V and J calls follow TCRdb, not the original study. This sample is represented by hundreds of thousands of distinct CDR3 sequences; around 13% of them were singletons. The top ten constitute roughly 10% of the sample.

Recombination linked TRBV12-3 or TRBV12-4 to TRBJ2-4, with 8 central nucleotides matching TRBD2. This sequence was found in a woman younger than 30 with Graves' hyperthyroidism. The sample comprised blood. The nucleotides read TGTGCCAGCAGTTTGAGCGGGAGAGGTGACATTCAGTACTTC. This encodes CASSLSGRGDIQYF.